One and the same sample provided the 28 T cell receptor beta chains below, sequenced in a study of CD8+ T cells in alopecia areata. Reverse transcribed after extraction, RNA yielded cDNA as the sequencing template. Some clones are missing from TCRdb's copy, which holds only in-frame ones; the method was immunoSEQ multiplex PCR. This sample has some 110,000 clones; around 50% occur once, and the top ten carry over 9%. Treatment given: oral pan-JAK inhibitor, 5-10 mg twice daily. Sequences were derived from CD8+ T cells sorted from blood, sampled at week 24, from a patient treated with tofacitinib. These receptors were collected from a human donor with alopecia areata.

As concerns this clone: Different DNA sequences within this sample yield the same CDR3. This chain connects TRBV6-5 to TRBJ2-7; 8 bases agree with TRBD2. Germline values: CDR1 MNHEY, CDR2 SVGAGI. This CDR3 region has 12 residues. With 6 bases clipped from V and 4 bases from J, the junction kept 2 bases outside the gene matches. CDR3 residues: CASSSGGYEQYF. The DNA for the CDR3 is TGTGCCAGCAGCTCGGGAGGGTACGAGCAGTACTTC.

This rearrangement joins TRBV2 to TRBJ2-5; no reliable D call. The CDR3 consists of 13 residues. Germline V CDR1 and CDR2: SNHLY, FYNNEI. Trimming left V 7 bases short and J 2 bases short, with 11 bases between. CDR3 sequence (DNA): TGTGCCAGCATCAAAGAGACTCAAGAGACCCAGTACTTC. It specifies CASIKETQETQYF.

This chain connects TRBV7-9 to TRBJ2-2; D call uncertain. Trimming cost V 3 bases and J 7 bases, with 9 bases left between them. This CDR3 is built from 13 residues. In germline, CDR1 is SEHNR, CDR2 FQNEAQ (reference sequence). CDR3 sequence: CASSLTNGGELFF. In DNA, the CDR3 is TGTGCCAGCAGCTTGACAAATGGCGGGGAGCTGTTTTTT.

The J gene is TRBJ2-2, the V gene TRBV6-5; D not resolved. V was shortened by 4 bases and J by 0 bases, with 3 bases between the two germline ends. Germline CDR1 MNHEY, CDR2 SVGAGI. This CDR3 has 13 amino acids. The chain's CDR3 is CASSFPNTGELFF. DNA for the CDR3: TGTGCCAGCAGTTTTCCGAACACCGGGGAGCTGTTTTTT.

This clone was picked up a small number of times. This sequence joins TRBV19 and TRBJ2-1; 11 bases are shared with TRBD1. Looked up from germline, CDR1 is LNHDA and CDR2 is SQIVND (reference sequence). This CDR3 contains 13 residues. Trimming at V came to 1 base and at J to 10 bases, leaving 0 bases not matched to a gene. Here the CDR3 reads CASSIGDRGEQFF. In DNA, the CDR3 is TGTGCCAGTAGTATAGGGGACAGGGGGGAGCAGTTCTTC.

This clone was picked up a small number of times. The genes are TRBV29-1 and TRBJ2-7; D is ambiguous. From germline, CDR1 is SQVTM and CDR2 ANQGSEA. V was cut by 8 bases and J by 0 bases, with 17 bases left in between. The CDR3 runs 14 residues. In DNA, the CDR3 is TGCAGCTCTCTGGGCGTCAAGAGCTCCTACGAGCAGTACTTC. Amino acids: CSSLGVKSSYEQYF.

V usage is TRBV7-9 and J usage is TRBJ1-2; no firm D call. Germline CDR1 and CDR2: SEHNR and FQNEAQ (reference sequence). The V gene lost 7 bases and the J gene lost 2 bases, with 11 bases spanning the gap. This CDR3 is built from 13 residues. The CDR3 DNA follows: TGTGCCAGCAACTCGCCCACAAACTATGGCTACACCTTC. It specifies CASNSPTNYGYTF.

V gene TRBV30 combines with J gene TRBJ1-2; D not resolved. V was trimmed by 0 bases and J by 6 bases, leaving 8 bases between them. Per germline, CDR1 GTSNPN and CDR2 SVGIG (reference sequence). This CDR3 comprises 12 residues. The CDR3 loop is CAWSVGDHGYTF. CDR3 bases: TGTGCCTGGAGTGTCGGAGACCATGGCTACACCTTC.

This clone was counted a few times. The rearrangement joins TRBV29-1 to TRBJ2-5; the D is unclear. The CDR3 runs to 14 residues. From germline, CDR1 is SQVTM and CDR2 ANQGSEA. V lost 6 bases and J lost 2, with 16 bases in between. CDR3 region: CSVPPPGSQETQYF. As DNA, the CDR3 is TGCAGCGTACCCCCGCCAGGATCTCAAGAGACCCAGTACTTC.

The J gene is TRBJ2-3, the V gene TRBV27; D is unresolved. Per the germline V gene, CDR1 is MNHEY and CDR2 is SMNVEV (reference sequence). This CDR3 has 15 amino acids. V was pared by 5 bases and J by 3 bases, with 15 bases between. DNA of the CDR3: TGTGCCAGCAGTGGTTTGAGAGAAACTACAGATACGCAGTATTTT. Protein: CASSGLRETTDTQYF.

The rearrangement links TRBV14 to TRBJ2-7, with no clear D. V gave up 1 base and J gave up 0 bases, with 7 bases separating them. The germline V gene encodes CDR1 SGHDN and CDR2 FVKESK. The CDR3 has 14 residues. CDR3 DNA: TGTGCCAGCAGCCAAGGGCGGAGCTCCTACGAGCAGTACTTC. Its protein product is CASSQGRSSYEQYF.

Regarding this clone: The sample holds other DNA sequences that translate to the same CDR3. The rearrangement joins TRBV6-5 to TRBJ2-1; unclear D gene. The germline V and J ends were trimmed by 4 bases and 7 bases, with 5 bases remaining between them. CDR3 length: 11 amino acids. Germline V gene sequence: CDR1 MNHEY, CDR2 SVGAGI. The DNA of the CDR3 is TGTGCCAGCAGTTTAGGTAATGAGCAGTTCTTC. Protein sequence: CASSLGNEQFF.

The rearrangement links TRBV6-5 to TRBJ2-5; the match to TRBD2 covers 8 bases. Trimming removed 2 bases from V and 5 bases from J; junction bases left unmatched: 4. This CDR3 is built from 14 residues. Looked up from germline, CDR1 is MNHEY and CDR2 is SVGAGI. CDR3: CASSYTGGVETQYF. The CDR3 bases are TGTGCCAGCAGTTACACGGGGGGGGTGGAGACCCAGTACTTC.

This clone was counted a few times. V and J are TRBV6-1 and TRBJ2-1, with 8 bases matching TRBD2. Germline assignment: CDR1 MNHNS and CDR2 SASEGT. This CDR3 has 17 residues. V gave up 3 bases and J gave up 8 bases; unmatched junction bases: 15. The CDR3: CASSELPGLGSGDEQFF. The CDR3 coding sequence is TGTGCCAGCAGTGAGCTTCCGGGACTAGGGAGTGGAGATGAGCAGTTCTTC.

The rearrangement uses TRBV27 and TRBJ1-1; TRBD1 agrees at 9 bases. From germline, CDR1 is MNHEY and CDR2 SMNVEV (reference sequence). This CDR3 contains 12 residues. J lost 8 bases, V lost 6 bases, and 4 bases had no gene match. The CDR3 DNA reads as TGTGCCAGCAGGGACAGGGGAGGGGAAGCTTTCTTT. Encoded protein: CASRDRGGEAFF.

The chain links TRBV29-1 to TRBJ2-7; 9 bases agree with TRBD1. V lost 1 base and J lost 2; bases outside the gene matches: 9. Germline V gene lookup returns CDR1 SQVTM and CDR2 ANQGSEA. The CDR3 consists of 16 residues. The CDR3 nucleotides read TGCAGCGTTGAAGGTGGGACAGGGACTTTACCCTACGAGCAGTACTTC. Protein sequence: CSVEGGTGTLPYEQYF.

The chain has TRBV9 and TRBJ1-2, with D possibly being TRBD1 (5 bases). Per the germline V gene, CDR1 is SGDLS and CDR2 is YYNGEE. CDR3 length: 14 residues. Trimming pared 4 bases from V and 7 bases from J, leaving 17 bases between. CDR3 coding DNA: TGTGCCAGCAGCCCAGCGGGGGAAGGATTTGGCTACACCTTC. This encodes CASSPAGEGFGYTF.

This clone was recorded only once. The rearrangement links TRBV5-1 to TRBJ1-1, with D unclear. Between the trimmed V and J ends, which lost 3 bases and 3 bases, there was a span of 12 bases. There are 14 residues in the CDR3. Looked up from germline, CDR1 is SGHRS and CDR2 is YFSETQ. CDR3 amino acids: CASSSLGYDTEAFF. The CDR3 bases are TGCGCCAGCAGCTCACTGGGATACGACACTGAAGCTTTCTTT. The full variable domain, rest sourced from reference TRBV5-1 and TRBJ1-1, is KAGVTQTPRYLIKTRGQQVTLSCSPISGHRSVSWYQQTPGQGLQFLFEYFSETQRNKGNFPGRFSGRQFSNSRSEMNVSTLELGDSALYLCASSSLGYDTEAFFGQGTRLTVV.

Concerning this clone: This may be a read error: a much more frequent sequence differs by one nucleotide. This sample also contains other DNA sequences that code for the same CDR3. The V call is TRBV7-6, the J call TRBJ2-5; D is possibly TRBD1 or TRBD2 (5 bases each). The J call may be mistaken, given a closer DNA end match to TRBJ2-7. The CDR3 covers 13 residues. CDR1 SGHVS and CDR2 FNYEAQ come from the germline V gene. CDR3 coding DNA: TGTGCCAGCAGCCCGGGACCTAACTACGAGCAGTACTTC. Translation: CASSPGPNYEQYF.

V and J are TRBV12-5 and TRBJ2-3; D unresolved. Germline V gene data show CDR1 as LGHNT and CDR2 as FRNRAP. V was cut by 5 bases and J by 2 bases, with 11 bases left in between. CDR3 length equals 14 residues. The CDR3 region is CASGPPSITDTQYF. The CDR3 coding sequence is TGTGCTAGTGGTCCGCCCAGTATCACAGATACGCAGTATTTT.

The chain is built from TRBV10-3 and TRBJ1-6; D remains ambiguous. Per germline, CDR1 ENHRY and CDR2 SYGVKD. This CDR3 has 18 amino acids. Deletions cut 3 bases from V and 2 bases from J, with 17 bases between. This CDR3 reads CAISDQQGIPTYNSPLHF. The DNA for the CDR3 is TGTGCCATCAGTGACCAGCAAGGGATACCCACCTATAATTCACCCCTCCACTTT.

This clone appeared a few times. The chain has TRBV7-2 and TRBJ1-2; possible D gene TRBD1, 5 bases. Germline V gives CDR1 SGHTA, CDR2 FQGNSA. Between the trimmed V and J ends, which lost 1 base and 4 bases, there was a span of 13 bases. CDR3 size: 15 residues. In DNA, the CDR3 is TGTGCCAGCAGCTTAGGGGGGGACGCCTCCTATGGCTACACCTTC. Translation: CASSLGGDASYGYTF.

Ten or more counts support this clone. The CDR3 DNA reads as TGTGCCAGCAGCCGGACTAGCGGGGTAGAATCCTCCTACAATGAGCAGTTCTTC. It codes for CASSRTSGVESSYNEQFF. V and J are TRBV7-2 and TRBJ2-1; 12 bases map to TRBD2. After removal of 5 bases from V and 0 bases from J, the junction contained 8 bases not matched to a gene. From germline, CDR1 is SGHTA and CDR2 FQGNSA. The CDR3 runs to 18 residues.

In this sample, this clone turned up a few times. This sequence joins TRBV6-1 and TRBJ1-2, with D uncertain. Trimming left V 1 base short and J 14 bases short, with 8 bases between. Germline V gene lookup returns CDR1 MNHNS and CDR2 SASEGT. This CDR3 spans 10 amino acids. DNA for the CDR3: TGTGCCAGCAGTGAAGGGCGGACTACCTTC. It yields the protein CASSEGRTTF.

This clone has more than one count but fewer than ten. The gene calls are TRBV29-1 and TRBJ2-2; D gene ambiguous. The CDR3 spans 13 residues. CDR1 and CDR2 from the germline V gene are SQVTM and ANQGSEA. V lost 6 bases and J 2 bases, leaving 10 bases between the germline ends. Here the CDR3 reads CSVLIQNTGELFF. Written as DNA, the CDR3 is TGCAGCGTGTTGATCCAAAACACCGGGGAGCTGTTTTTT.

The genes are TRBV4-1 and TRBJ1-2; D perhaps matches TRBD1 (5 bases). The V end was cut by 3 bases, the J end by 4 bases, with 12 bases between. CDR3 length equals 14 residues. From germline, CDR1 is MGHRA and CDR2 YSYEKL. DNA of the CDR3: TGCGCCAGCAGCCACGTGGGGGAATCCTATGGCTACACCTTC. This translates into CASSHVGESYGYTF.

This clone has more than one count but fewer than ten. The chain joins TRBV27 to TRBJ1-1, with D maybe TRBD1 (5 bases). From germline, CDR1 is MNHEY and CDR2 SMNVEV (reference sequence). Trimming removed 5 bases from V and 7 bases from J, with 17 bases in between. The CDR3 has 14 residues. CDR3 sequence: CASSLWGSGSEAFF. CDR3 DNA: TGTGCCAGCAGTCTCTGGGGGTCTGGGAGTGAAGCTTTCTTT.

The sample holds a few counts of this clone. The CDR3 DNA is TGTGCCAGCAGTTTGGGGCCGTCCTACGAGCAGTACTTC. It encodes CASSLGPSYEQYF. This sequence joins TRBV27 and TRBJ2-7, with D maybe TRBD1 (5 bases). V was cut by 3 bases and J by 1 base, with 7 bases left in between. The germline V gene encodes CDR1 MNHEY and CDR2 SMNVEV (reference sequence). This CDR3 spans 13 amino acids.